The rows below give T cell receptor beta chains drawn from one sample of a study of OX40 agonist ivuxolimab in advanced cancers. The table came from immunoSEQ multiplex PCR; TCRdb's copy has only in-frame clones and leaves some out. This sample has 50,000 or so clones; roughly 84% occur once, and the top ten carry approximately 5%. The sample here was CD4+ or CD8+ T cells sorted from blood, taken in a trial of the OX40 agonist ivuxolimab. Receptor source: an adult with an advanced solid tumor such as melanoma, head and neck, liver or kidney cancer. The CDR3 runs from the conserved cysteine through the conserved F or W. Each record gives: D gene, V gene, J gene, clone size, CDR3 protein, CDR3 DNA. The D gene is left open where the match is weak. Only part of the rows carry a size: once, few, many, or a class if the clone is expanded.

.	TRBV5-6	TRBJ2-2	.	CASSLGYPTGELFF	TGTGCCAGCAGCTTAGGCTACCCCACCGGGGAGCTGTTTTTT
TRBD1	TRBV5-4	TRBJ2-5	.	CASSSGTEQETQYF	TGTGCCAGCAGCTCCGGGACAGAGCAAGAGACCCAGTACTTC
TRBD1	TRBV10-1	TRBJ1-4	.	CASSPTGQAHEKLFF	TGCGCCAGCAGCCCTACCGGACAGGCCCACGAAAAACTGTTTTTT
.	TRBV30	TRBJ1-5	once	CAWSVARGNDQPQHF	TGTGCCTGGAGTGTAGCCAGGGGAAATGATCAGCCCCAGCATTTT
.	TRBV11-2	TRBJ1-5	.	CASSLGGAKGDQPQHF	TGTGCCAGCAGCTTAGGGGGGGCCAAAGGGGATCAGCCCCAGCATTTT
.	TRBV18	TRBJ1-5	once	CASSLDTRSLPQHF	TGTGCCAGCTCACTTGACACCCGGTCGTTGCCCCAGCATTTT
TRBD1	TRBV5-4	TRBJ2-7	.	CASSSEPGQGALEQYF	TGTGCCAGCAGCTCCGAACCGGGACAGGGGGCTCTGGAGCAGTACTTC
.	TRBV2	TRBJ2-7	.	CASNPNLEQYF	TGTGCCAGCAATCCCAACCTCGAGCAGTACTTC
.	TRBV6-5	TRBJ1-6	.	CASSYGENNSPLHF	TGTGCCAGCAGTTATGGGGAAAATAATTCACCCCTCCACTTT
TRBD2	TRBV11-3	TRBJ2-7	.	CASSLGAGAYEQYF	TGTGCCAGCAGCTTAGGAGCGGGAGCCTACGAGCAGTACTTC
TRBD1	TRBV2	TRBJ1-4	few	CASRTRTGVENEKLFF	TGTGCCAGCAGAACCAGGACAGGGGTTGAAAATGAAAAACTGTTTTTT
.	TRBV6-5	TRBJ2-1	.	CASRRDPGSEQFF	TGTGCCAGCAGACGGGACCCTGGGAGTGAGCAGTTCTTC
.	TRBV4-2	TRBJ2-7	.	CASSQGGLRRALNEQYF	TGTGCCAGCAGCCAGGGGGGGCTGCGGCGGGCCCTCAACGAGCAGTACTTC
.	TRBV28	TRBJ2-5	.	CASSGAVTPETQYF	TGTGCCAGCAGTGGGGCGGTAACCCCAGAGACCCAGTACTTC
.	TRBV28	TRBJ1-1	.	CASSQTPYRSPEAFF	TGTGCCAGCAGTCAAACCCCCTACAGGTCACCTGAAGCTTTCTTT
TRBD2	TRBV7-2	TRBJ2-1	.	CASSPSSAGGYNEQFF	TGTGCCAGCAGCCCTTCTTCGGCGGGAGGGTACAATGAGCAGTTCTTC
.	TRBV29-1	TRBJ1-5	once	CSVAVRVNQPQHF	TGCAGCGTTGCAGTCAGAGTCAATCAGCCCCAGCATTTT
.	TRBV28	TRBJ1-2	once	CASSLGQTYGYTF	TGTGCCAGCAGTTTAGGACAGACCTATGGCTACACCTTC
TRBD2	TRBV27	TRBJ2-3	.	CASSLWGTSVPTDTQYF	TGTGCCAGCAGTTTATGGGGGACTAGCGTACCTACAGATACGCAGTATTTT
.	TRBV4-3	TRBJ2-1	.	CASSQDWTAHNEQFF	TGCGCCAGCAGCCAAGATTGGACAGCCCACAATGAGCAGTTCTTC
TRBD2	TRBV4-2	TRBJ2-4	.	CASSRTGTSERGKNIQYF	TGTGCCAGCAGCCGCACCGGGACTAGCGAGCGGGGCAAAAACATTCAGTACTTC
.	TRBV7-8	TRBJ2-3	.	CASSPTPQGYTDTGYF	TGTGCCAGCAGCCCCACACCCCAGGGCTACACAGACACCGGGTATTTT
.	TRBV27	TRBJ2-7	.	CASSLAGFNEQYF	TGTGCCAGCAGTTTAGCGGGATTCAACGAGCAGTACTTC
.	TRBV7-2	TRBJ2-7	.	CASSFSSEAYEQYF	TGTGCCAGCAGCTTTTCGTCGGAGGCCTACGAGCAGTACTTC
TRBD1	TRBV30	TRBJ1-5	.	CAWGQGTTFSTQHF	TGTGCCTGGGGACAGGGTACAACATTCAGCACCCAGCATTTT
.	TRBV15	TRBJ2-7	.	CATSTIGLSHEQYF	TGTGCCACCAGCACCATCGGACTTTCCCACGAGCAGTACTTC
TRBD1	TRBV27	TRBJ1-6	.	CASSFYHGTDRASGSPLHF	TGTGCCAGCAGTTTCTACCACGGAACTGACAGGGCGTCTGGCTCACCCCTCCACTTT
TRBD1	TRBV7-3	TRBJ1-5	.	CASSSGQVYHQPQHF	TGTGCCAGCAGCTCCGGACAGGTTTACCATCAGCCCCAGCATTTT
.	TRBV5-5	TRBJ2-1	.	CASSLAEPSYNEQFF	TGTGCCAGCAGCTTAGCGGAACCCTCCTACAATGAGCAGTTCTTC
.	TRBV28	TRBJ2-1	.	CASSMQDSRSYNEQFF	TGTGCCAGCAGTATGCAAGACAGCCGCTCCTACAATGAGCAGTTCTTC
TRBD2	TRBV11-2	TRBJ2-2	.	CASRQTSGRPTGELFF	TGTGCCAGCAGACAGACTAGCGGGAGACCCACCGGGGAGCTGTTTTTT
.	TRBV5-1	TRBJ2-2	.	CASSLEAPRDGELFF	TGCGCCAGCAGCTTGGAGGCACCCCGGGACGGGGAGCTGTTTTTT
.	TRBV5-1	TRBJ2-6	.	CASSTQEISGANVLTF	TGCGCCAGCAGCACACAGGAGATCTCTGGGGCCAACGTCCTGACTTTC
.	TRBV6-1	TRBJ2-5	.	CASSRTGIRETQYF	TGTGCCAGCTCCAGAACCGGGATTAGGGAGACCCAGTACTTC
.	TRBV28	TRBJ1-4	once	CASRHRVGIEKLFF	TGTGCCAGTCGCCACCGTGTGGGGATCGAAAAACTGTTTTTT
TRBD2	TRBV28	TRBJ2-1	.	CASSAGTSGREGNEQFF	TGTGCCAGCAGTGCGGGGACTAGCGGGAGGGAGGGGAATGAGCAGTTCTTC
.	TRBV15	TRBJ2-1	.	CATSSGAPTYNEQFF	TGTGCCACCAGCAGCGGGGCCCCTACCTACAATGAGCAGTTCTTC
.	TRBV28	TRBJ1-4	.	CASSLPRRVPVPNEKLFF	TGTGCCAGCAGCCTCCCGCGGAGGGTACCGGTGCCTAATGAAAAACTGTTTTTT
.	TRBV5-6	TRBJ1-1	.	CASSLAGPRRTEAFF	TGTGCCAGCAGCTTGGCCGGCCCCAGGCGTACTGAAGCTTTCTTT
.	TRBV28	TRBJ2-5	.	CASSFSGVQETQYF	TGTGCCAGCAGTTTTAGCGGTGTCCAAGAGACCCAGTACTTC
.	TRBV19	TRBJ1-1	.	CASSMRERPGAFF	TGTGCCAGTAGTATGCGGGAGAGGCCGGGAGCTTTCTTT